This T cell receptor beta chain derives from a study of T cell responses to AZD1222 COVID-19 vaccine. General observations from the study: There were repertoire samples only from the period after the peak T cell response. The donor cohort was predominantly white British with a female majority, and clonal diversity may have been underestimated.

Worth noting for this clone: The antigen remains undetermined.

Libraries were prepared by immunoSEQ multiplex PCR; TCRdb keeps only in-frame clonotypes and omits some of them. Counted here are about 83,000 clones, around 90% occurring once; the ten biggest clones make up around 26%. The germline V and J ends were trimmed by 9 bases and 2 bases, with 22 bases remaining between them. This CDR3 spans 16 amino acids. Germline V gene lookup returns CDR1 MDHEN and CDR2 SYDVKM. The clonotype comes from an adult who received the AZD1222 COVID-19 vaccine. The J gene is TRBJ1-1, the V gene TRBV28; a weak D match, TRBD1 (5 bases). Here the sequenced sample was peripheral blood, taken 28 days after the second AZD1222 dose. DNA for the CDR3: TGTGCCAGTTTTATAGGGAGCGGGGGGGTAAACACTGAAGCTTTCTTT. This codes for CASFIGSGGVNTEAFF. The full variable domain, in which reference TRBV28 and TRBJ1-1 provide the parts outside the CDR3, is DVKVTQSSRYLVKRTGEKVFLECVQDMDHENMFWYRQDPGLGLRLIYFSYDVKMKEKGDIPEGYSVSREKKERFSLILESASTNQTSMYLCASFIGSGGVNTEAFFGQGTRLTVV.